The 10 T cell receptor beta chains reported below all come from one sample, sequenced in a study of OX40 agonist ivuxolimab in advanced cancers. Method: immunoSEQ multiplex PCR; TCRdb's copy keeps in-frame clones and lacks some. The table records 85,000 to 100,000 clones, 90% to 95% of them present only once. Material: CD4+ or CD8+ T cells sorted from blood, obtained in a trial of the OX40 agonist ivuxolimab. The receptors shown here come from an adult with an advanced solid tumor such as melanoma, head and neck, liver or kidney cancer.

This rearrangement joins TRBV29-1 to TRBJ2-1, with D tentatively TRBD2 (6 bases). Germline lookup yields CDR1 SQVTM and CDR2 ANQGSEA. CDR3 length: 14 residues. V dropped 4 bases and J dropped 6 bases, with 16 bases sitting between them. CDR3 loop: CSVGPGEIFNEQFF. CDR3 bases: TGCAGCGTTGGCCCGGGGGAGATTTTCAATGAGCAGTTCTTC.

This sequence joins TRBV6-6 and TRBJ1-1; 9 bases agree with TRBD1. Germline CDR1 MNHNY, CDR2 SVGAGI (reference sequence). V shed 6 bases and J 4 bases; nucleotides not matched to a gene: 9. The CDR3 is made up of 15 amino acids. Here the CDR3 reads CASRDRDRAVTEAFF. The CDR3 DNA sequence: TGTGCCAGCAGGGACCGGGACAGGGCTGTCACTGAAGCTTTCTTT.

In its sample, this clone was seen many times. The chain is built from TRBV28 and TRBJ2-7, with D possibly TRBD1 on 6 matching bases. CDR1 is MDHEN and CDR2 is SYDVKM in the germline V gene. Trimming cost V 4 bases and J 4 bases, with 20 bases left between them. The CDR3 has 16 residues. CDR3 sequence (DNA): TGTGCCAGCAGTTCGATGGGACACGGTTTCGTATACGAGCAGTACTTC. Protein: CASSSMGHGFVYEQYF. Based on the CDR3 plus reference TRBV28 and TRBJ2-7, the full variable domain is DVKVTQSSRYLVKRTGEKVFLECVQDMDHENMFWYRQDPGLGLRLIYFSYDVKMKEKGDIPEGYSVSREKKERFSLILESASTNQTSMYLCASSSMGHGFVYEQYFGPGTRLTVT.

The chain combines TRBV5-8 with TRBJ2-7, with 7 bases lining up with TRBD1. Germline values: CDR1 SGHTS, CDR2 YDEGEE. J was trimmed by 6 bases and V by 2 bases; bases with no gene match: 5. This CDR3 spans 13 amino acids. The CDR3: CASSFQGVGEQYF. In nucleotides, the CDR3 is TGTGCCAGCAGCTTCCAGGGGGTCGGCGAGCAGTACTTC.

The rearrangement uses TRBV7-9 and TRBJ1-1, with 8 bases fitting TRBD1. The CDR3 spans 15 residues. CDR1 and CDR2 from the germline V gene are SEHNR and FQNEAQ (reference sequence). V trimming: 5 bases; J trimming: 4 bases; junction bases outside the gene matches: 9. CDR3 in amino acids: CASSQMGGTGTEAFF. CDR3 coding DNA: TGTGCCAGCAGCCAGATGGGGGGGACAGGCACTGAAGCTTTCTTT.

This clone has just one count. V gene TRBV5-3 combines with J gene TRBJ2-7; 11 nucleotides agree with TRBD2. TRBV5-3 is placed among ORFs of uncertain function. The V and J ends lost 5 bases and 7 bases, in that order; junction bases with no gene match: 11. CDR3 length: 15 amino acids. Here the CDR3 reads CARRDIAGGLKEQYF. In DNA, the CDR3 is TGTGCCAGAAGGGATATAGCGGGAGGGCTGAAAGAGCAGTACTTC.

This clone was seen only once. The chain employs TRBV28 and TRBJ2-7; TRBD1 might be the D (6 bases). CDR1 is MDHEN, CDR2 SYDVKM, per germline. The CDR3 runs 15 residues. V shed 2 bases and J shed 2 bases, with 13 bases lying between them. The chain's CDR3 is CASSLAGTPTYEQYF. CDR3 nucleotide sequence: TGTGCCAGCAGTTTAGCAGGGACACCTACCTACGAGCAGTACTTC. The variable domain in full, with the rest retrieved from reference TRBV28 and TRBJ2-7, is DVKVTQSSRYLVKRTGEKVFLECVQDMDHENMFWYRQDPGLGLRLIYFSYDVKMKEKGDIPEGYSVSREKKERFSLILESASTNQTSMYLCASSLAGTPTYEQYFGPGTRLTVT.

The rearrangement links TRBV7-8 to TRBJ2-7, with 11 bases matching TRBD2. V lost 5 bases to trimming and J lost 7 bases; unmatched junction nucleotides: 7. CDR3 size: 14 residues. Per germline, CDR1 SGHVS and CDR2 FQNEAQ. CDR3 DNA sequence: TGTGCCAGCAGCCTGACTAGCGGGGCCGCTGAGCAGTACTTC. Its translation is CASSLTSGAAEQYF.

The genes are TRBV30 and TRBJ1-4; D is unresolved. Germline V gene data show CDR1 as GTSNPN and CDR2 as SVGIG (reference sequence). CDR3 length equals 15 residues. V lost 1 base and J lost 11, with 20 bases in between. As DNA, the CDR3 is TGTGCCTGGAGTGGCCCCGGGGAATCACGGCAGAAACTGTTTTTT. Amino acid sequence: CAWSGPGESRQKLFF.

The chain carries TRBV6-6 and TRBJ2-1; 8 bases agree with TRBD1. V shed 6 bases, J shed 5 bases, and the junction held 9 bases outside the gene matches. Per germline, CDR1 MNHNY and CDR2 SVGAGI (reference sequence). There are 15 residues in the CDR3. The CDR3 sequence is CASSPAGQGHNEQFF. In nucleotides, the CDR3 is TGTGCCAGCAGCCCGGCCGGACAGGGTCACAATGAGCAGTTCTTC.